A selection of T cell receptor beta chains follows, all from one sample in a study of cytomegalovirus exposure and HLA in healthy donors. Measured with immunoSEQ multiplex PCR; TCRdb has only the in-frame clones, and not every one. The sample data list 200,000 to 250,000 clones. The source material was PBMCs. These receptors originate from a woman under 40 in good health and CMV-seropositive. Both conserved end residues are part of each CDR3. D genes are given only for firm matches.

len: 15; d_gene: -; v_gene: TRBV2; j_gene: TRBJ1-5; CDR3nt: TGTGCCAGCAGACCGGGTGGGTCAAATAATCAGCCCCAGCATTTT; CDR3aa: CASRPGGSNNQPQHF
len: 18; d_gene: -; v_gene: TRBV28; j_gene: TRBJ1-5; CDR3nt: TGTGCCAGCAGTCCTTTTGATCGGTTCTTCTATAGCAATCAGCCCCAGCATTTT; CDR3aa: CASSPFDRFFYSNQPQHF
len: 13; d_gene: -; v_gene: TRBV2; j_gene: TRBJ1-4; CDR3nt: TGTGCCAGCAGTTGGCCCGGGGTTAAAAAACTGTTTTTT; CDR3aa: CASSWPGVKKLFF
len: 13; d_gene: TRBD1; v_gene: TRBV2; j_gene: TRBJ1-6; CDR3nt: TGTGCCAGTCAGGGGGTGGATAATTCACCCCTCCACTTT; CDR3aa: CASQGVDNSPLHF
len: 13; d_gene: -; v_gene: TRBV29-1; j_gene: TRBJ1-4; CDR3nt: TGCAGCGTTGTGCGTACAGGGAATGAAAAACTGTTTTTT; CDR3aa: CSVVRTGNEKLFF
len: 18; d_gene: -; v_gene: TRBV29-1; j_gene: TRBJ2-5; CDR3nt: TGCAGCGTTGAGGGAGTGGGGGGGGCCGGGTTCTGGGTGGAGACCCAGTACTTC; CDR3aa: CSVEGVGGAGFWVETQYF
len: 15; d_gene: TRBD1; v_gene: TRBV19; j_gene: TRBJ2-7; CDR3nt: TGTGCCAGTAGTGAACAGGGGGTGAGGTCCTACGAGCAGTACTTC; CDR3aa: CASSEQGVRSYEQYF
len: 14; d_gene: -; v_gene: TRBV19; j_gene: TRBJ2-1; CDR3nt: TGTGCCAGTAGTCCCCGGACTGGCTACAATGAGCAGTTCTTC; CDR3aa: CASSPRTGYNEQFF
len: 14; d_gene: -; v_gene: TRBV6-5; j_gene: TRBJ1-1; CDR3nt: TGTGCCAGCAGTTACTCGCGGGCGGCTATGGAAGCTTTCTTT; CDR3aa: CASSYSRAAMEAFF
len: 18; d_gene: -; v_gene: TRBV15; j_gene: TRBJ2-1; CDR3nt: TGTGCCACCAGCAGAGTGGGGGCTTTAGAGGGCTCCTACAATGAGCAGTTCTTC; CDR3aa: CATSRVGALEGSYNEQFF
len: 16; d_gene: TRBD2; v_gene: TRBV9; j_gene: TRBJ2-1; CDR3nt: TGTGCCAGCAGCGGGGGGACTAGCGGAAACTACAATGAGCAGTTCTTC; CDR3aa: CASSGGTSGNYNEQFF
len: 15; d_gene: -; v_gene: TRBV5-1; j_gene: TRBJ1-5; CDR3nt: TGCGCCAGCAGCTTGGAGGGGATTAGCAATCAGCCCCAGCATTTT; CDR3aa: CASSLEGISNQPQHF
len: 12; d_gene: -; v_gene: TRBV2; j_gene: TRBJ2-7; CDR3nt: TGTGCCAGCAGAGGGGGGGCCTACGAGCAGTACTTC; CDR3aa: CASRGGAYEQYF
len: 14; d_gene: TRBD1; v_gene: TRBV30; j_gene: TRBJ1-1; CDR3nt: TGTGCCTGGAGGGCAAAGGGACAGCATACCGACGCTTTCTTT; CDR3aa: CAWRAKGQHTDAFF
len: 16; d_gene: TRBD2; v_gene: TRBV7-6; j_gene: TRBJ2-3; CDR3nt: TGTGCCAGCAGCTTAGTGGGACTAGCGACACTAGATACGCAGTATTTT; CDR3aa: CASSLVGLATLDTQYF
len: 11; d_gene: -; v_gene: TRBV7-9; j_gene: TRBJ1-2; CDR3nt: TGTGCCAGCAGCTTAGAGGGGGGCTACACCTTC; CDR3aa: CASSLEGGYTF
len: 14; d_gene: -; v_gene: TRBV10-3; j_gene: TRBJ2-7; CDR3nt: TGTGCCACCGAGATGGACGGGAGATCCTACGAGCAGTACTTC; CDR3aa: CATEMDGRSYEQYF
len: 14; d_gene: -; v_gene: TRBV29-1; j_gene: TRBJ1-2; CDR3nt: TGCAGCGTTGCCCTGGGGAGGTATCGCTATGGCTACACCTTC; CDR3aa: CSVALGRYRYGYTF
len: 18; d_gene: -; v_gene: TRBV10-3; j_gene: TRBJ2-6; CDR3nt: TGTGCCACTAGGGGAGGGGGGCCCAGCTACTCTGGGGCCAACGTCCTGACTTTC; CDR3aa: CATRGGGPSYSGANVLTF
len: 15; d_gene: TRBD1; v_gene: TRBV6-5; j_gene: TRBJ1-5; CDR3nt: TGTGCCAGCACTTTCAAGGGACAGGGGAATCAGCCCCAGCATTTT; CDR3aa: CASTFKGQGNQPQHF
len: 16; d_gene: TRBD1; v_gene: TRBV6-6; j_gene: TRBJ1-6; CDR3nt: TGTGCCAGCAGTTACGGACAGGGTTCCTATAATTCACCCCTCCACTTT; CDR3aa: CASSYGQGSYNSPLHF
len: 15; d_gene: TRBD1; v_gene: TRBV30; j_gene: TRBJ1-5; CDR3nt: TGTGCCTGGAGTACGTTGACAGGGTACAATCAGCCCCAGCATTTT; CDR3aa: CAWSTLTGYNQPQHF
len: 15; d_gene: TRBD1; v_gene: TRBV7-2; j_gene: TRBJ2-7; CDR3nt: TGTGCCAGCAGCAGGGGACAGGGGGGTGCCTACGAGCAGTACTTC; CDR3aa: CASSRGQGGAYEQYF